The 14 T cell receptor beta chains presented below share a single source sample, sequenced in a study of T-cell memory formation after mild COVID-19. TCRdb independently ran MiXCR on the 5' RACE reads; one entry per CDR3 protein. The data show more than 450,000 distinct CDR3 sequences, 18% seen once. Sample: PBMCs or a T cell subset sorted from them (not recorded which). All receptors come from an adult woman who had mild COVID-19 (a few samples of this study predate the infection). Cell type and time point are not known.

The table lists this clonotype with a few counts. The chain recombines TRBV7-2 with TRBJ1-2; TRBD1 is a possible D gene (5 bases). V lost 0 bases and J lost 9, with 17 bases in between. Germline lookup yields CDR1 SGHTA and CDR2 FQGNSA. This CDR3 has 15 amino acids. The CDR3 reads CASSLAVGGTDSYTF. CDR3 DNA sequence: TGTGCCAGCAGCTTAGCCGTCGGGGGGACGGATAGCTACACCTTC.

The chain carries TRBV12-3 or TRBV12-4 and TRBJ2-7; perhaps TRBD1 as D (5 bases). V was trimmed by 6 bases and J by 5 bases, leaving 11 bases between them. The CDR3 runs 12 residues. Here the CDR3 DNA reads TGTGCCAGCAGACAAAGGGGAAACGAGCAGTACTTC. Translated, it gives CASRQRGNEQYF.

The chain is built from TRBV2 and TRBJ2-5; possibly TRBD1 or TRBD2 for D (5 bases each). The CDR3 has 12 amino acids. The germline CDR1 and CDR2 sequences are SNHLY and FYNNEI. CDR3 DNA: TGTGGCTCCCGGGGACCGTCGGAGACCCAGTACTTC. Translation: CGSRGPSETQYF.

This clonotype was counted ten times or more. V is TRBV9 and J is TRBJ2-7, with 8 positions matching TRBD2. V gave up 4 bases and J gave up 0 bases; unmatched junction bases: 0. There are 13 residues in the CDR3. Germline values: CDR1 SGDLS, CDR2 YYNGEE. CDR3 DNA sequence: TGTGCCAGCAGCCGGGGGGGCTCCTACGAGCAGTACTTC. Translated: CASSRGGSYEQYF.

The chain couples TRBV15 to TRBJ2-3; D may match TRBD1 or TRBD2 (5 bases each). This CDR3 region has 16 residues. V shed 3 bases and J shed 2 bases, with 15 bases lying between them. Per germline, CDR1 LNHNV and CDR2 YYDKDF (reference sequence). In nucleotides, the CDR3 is TGTGCCACCAGCAGGGGCCTCTTCGGGGCCACAGATACGCAGTATTTT. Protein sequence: CATSRGLFGATDTQYF.

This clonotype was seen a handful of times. DNA for the CDR3: TGTGCCAGCAGCTTCGGCGGGACCCGTACCTACGAGCAGTACTTC. Protein product: CASSFGGTRTYEQYF. This chain joins TRBV7-2 and TRBJ2-7; possible D gene TRBD2, 6 bases. This CDR3 comprises 15 residues. V lost 3 bases and J 2 bases, leaving 14 bases between the germline ends. Looked up from germline, CDR1 is SGHTA and CDR2 is FQGNSA. The whole variable domain, filled in from reference TRBV7-2 and TRBJ2-7, reads GAGVSQSPSNKVTEKGKDVELRCDPISGHTALYWYRQSLGQGLEFLIYFQGNSAPDKSGLPSDRFSAERTGGSVSTLTIQRTQQEDSAVYLCASSFGGTRTYEQYFGPGTRLTVT.

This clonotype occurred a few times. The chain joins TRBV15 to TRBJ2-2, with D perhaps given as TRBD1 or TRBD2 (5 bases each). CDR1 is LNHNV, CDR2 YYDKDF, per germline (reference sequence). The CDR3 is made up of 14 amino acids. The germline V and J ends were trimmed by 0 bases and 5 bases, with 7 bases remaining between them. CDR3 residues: CATSRDWGTGELFF. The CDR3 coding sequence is TGTGCCACCAGCAGAGATTGGGGGACCGGGGAGCTGTTTTTT.

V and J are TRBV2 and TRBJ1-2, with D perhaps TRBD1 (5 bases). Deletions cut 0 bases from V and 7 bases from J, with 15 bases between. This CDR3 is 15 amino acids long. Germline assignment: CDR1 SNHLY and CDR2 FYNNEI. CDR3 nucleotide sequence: TGTGCCAGCAGTGAAGCGCTTCGGGGGAGGGGTGGCTACACCTTC. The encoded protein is CASSEALRGRGGYTF. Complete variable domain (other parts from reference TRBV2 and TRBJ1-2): EPEVTQTPSHQVTQMGQEVILRCVPISNHLYFYWYRQILGQKVEFLVSFYNNEISEKSEIFDDQFSVERPDGSNFTLKIRSTKLEDSAMYFCASSEALRGRGGYTFGSGTRLTVV.

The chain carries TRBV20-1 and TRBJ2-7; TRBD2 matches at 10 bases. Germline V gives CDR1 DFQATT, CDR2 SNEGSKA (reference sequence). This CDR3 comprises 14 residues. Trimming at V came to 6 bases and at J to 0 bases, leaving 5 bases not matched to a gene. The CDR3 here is CSAGPSGSSYEQYF. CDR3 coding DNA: TGCAGTGCGGGGCCTAGCGGGAGCTCCTACGAGCAGTACTTC.

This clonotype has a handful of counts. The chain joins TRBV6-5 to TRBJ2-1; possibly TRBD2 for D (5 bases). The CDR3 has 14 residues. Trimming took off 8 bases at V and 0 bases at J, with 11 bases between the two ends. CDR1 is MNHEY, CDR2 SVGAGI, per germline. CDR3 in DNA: TGTGCCAGCCGTGGTGGAGGCTCCTACAATGAGCAGTTCTTC. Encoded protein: CASRGGGSYNEQFF.

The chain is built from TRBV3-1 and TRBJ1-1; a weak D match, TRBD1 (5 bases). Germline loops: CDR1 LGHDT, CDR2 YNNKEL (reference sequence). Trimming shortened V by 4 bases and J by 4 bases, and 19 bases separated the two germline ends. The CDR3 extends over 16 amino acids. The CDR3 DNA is TGTGCCAGCAGCCCATTTATCGGGGGGACGGGCACTGAAGCTTTCTTT. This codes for CASSPFIGGTGTEAFF.

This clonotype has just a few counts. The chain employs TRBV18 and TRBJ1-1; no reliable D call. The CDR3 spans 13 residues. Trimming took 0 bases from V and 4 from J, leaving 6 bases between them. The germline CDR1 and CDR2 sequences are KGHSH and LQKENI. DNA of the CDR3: TGTGCCAGCTCACCACCCCAGGTCACTGAAGCTTTCTTT. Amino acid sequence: CASSPPQVTEAFF.

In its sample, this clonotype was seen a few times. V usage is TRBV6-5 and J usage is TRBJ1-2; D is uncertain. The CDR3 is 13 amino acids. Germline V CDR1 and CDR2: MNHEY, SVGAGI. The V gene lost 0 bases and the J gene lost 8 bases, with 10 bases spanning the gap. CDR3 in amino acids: CASSYSDVRGYTF. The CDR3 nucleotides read TGTGCCAGCAGTTACTCGGACGTCCGGGGCTACACCTTC.

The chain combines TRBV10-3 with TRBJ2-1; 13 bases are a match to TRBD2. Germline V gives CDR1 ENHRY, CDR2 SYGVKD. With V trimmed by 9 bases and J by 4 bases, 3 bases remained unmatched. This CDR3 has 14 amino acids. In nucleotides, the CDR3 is TGTGCCATGGGGACTAGCGGGATGTACAATGAGCAGTTCTTC. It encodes CAMGTSGMYNEQFF.